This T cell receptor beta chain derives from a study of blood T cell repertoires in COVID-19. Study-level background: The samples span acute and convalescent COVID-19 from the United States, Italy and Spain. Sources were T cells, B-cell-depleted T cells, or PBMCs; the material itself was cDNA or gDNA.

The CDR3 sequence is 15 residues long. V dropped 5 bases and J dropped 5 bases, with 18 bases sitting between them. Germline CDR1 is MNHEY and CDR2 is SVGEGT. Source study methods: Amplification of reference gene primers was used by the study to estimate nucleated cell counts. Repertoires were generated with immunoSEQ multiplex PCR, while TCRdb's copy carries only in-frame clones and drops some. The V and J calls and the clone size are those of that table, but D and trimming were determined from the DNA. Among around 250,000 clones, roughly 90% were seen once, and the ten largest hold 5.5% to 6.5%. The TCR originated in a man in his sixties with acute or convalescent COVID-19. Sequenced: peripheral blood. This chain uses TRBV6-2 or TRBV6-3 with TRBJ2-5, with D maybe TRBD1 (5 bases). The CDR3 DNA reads TGTGCCAGCAGTAGGCCAGGGCTTCGGCAGGAGACCCAGTACTTC. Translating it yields CASSRPGLRQETQYF.